Following are 20 T cell receptor beta chains from one sample sequenced in a study of cytomegalovirus exposure and HLA in healthy donors. The method was immunoSEQ multiplex PCR; TCRdb's version includes in-frame clones alone and lacks a portion of them. The sample contains 100,000 to 120,000 clones, about 86% of which appear only once. The sample comprised PBMCs. These receptors originate from a woman under 30 in good health and CMV-seropositive.

V usage is TRBV27 and J usage is TRBJ1-2, with 8 bases aligning to TRBD1. The germline gives CDR1 MNHEY, CDR2 SMNVEV (reference sequence). This CDR3 region has 14 residues. The J segment lost 7 bases and the V segment lost 2 bases, leaving 6 bases of the junction unmatched. CDR3 DNA: TGTGCCAGCAGTTTAGTTGCAGGGGGCATTGGCTACACCTTC. It specifies CASSLVAGGIGYTF.

The chain is built from TRBV2 and TRBJ1-1, with a possible D match to TRBD1 (6 bases). Germline values: CDR1 SNHLY, CDR2 FYNNEI. V was trimmed by 2 bases and J by 11 bases, leaving 9 bases between them. The CDR3 is 11 amino acids. The CDR3 DNA reads as TGTGCCAGCAGTGAACCTAGGGGGGCTTTCTTT. Its translation is CASSEPRGAFF.

Only a few counts were recorded for this clone. The identical CDR3 is also encoded by other nucleotide sequences in the sample. The chain recombines TRBV5-1 with TRBJ2-5, with 9 bases that match TRBD2. The CDR3 loop spans 16 amino acids. Losses at the gene ends were 0 bases for V and 2 bases for J; bases not matched to a gene: 5. Germline V lookup: CDR1 SGHRS, CDR2 YFSETQ. CDR3 amino acids: CASSLEASGVQETQYF. The CDR3, as DNA: TGCGCCAGCAGCTTGGAGGCTAGCGGGGTACAAGAGACCCAGTACTTC. Variable domain in full (rest from reference TRBV5-1 and TRBJ2-5): KAGVTQTPRYLIKTRGQQVTLSCSPISGHRSVSWYQQTPGQGLQFLFEYFSETQRNKGNFPGRFSGRQFSNSRSEMNVSTLELGDSALYLCASSLEASGVQETQYFGPGTRLLVL.

This clone was recorded once. The rearrangement uses TRBV28 and TRBJ1-1; 7 bases are a match to TRBD1. The CDR3 is 16 amino acids. V dropped 5 bases and J dropped 0; count of bases not matched to a gene: 9. Germline CDR1 reads MDHEN; CDR2 reads SYDVKM. The CDR3 region is CASSENRGFMNTEAFF. CDR3 nucleotides: TGTGCCAGCAGTGAGAACAGGGGATTCATGAACACTGAAGCTTTCTTT.

V and J are TRBV5-4 and TRBJ2-7; the match to TRBD2 covers 7 bases. Germline lookup yields CDR1 SGHNT and CDR2 YYREEE (reference sequence). J lost 3 bases, V lost 7 bases, and 10 bases had no gene match. The CDR3 is 14 amino acids. CDR3 sequence reads: CASSSLASGYEQYF. The CDR3 nucleotides are TGTGCCAGCTCTTCTTTGGCTAGCGGCTACGAGCAGTACTTC.

The chain joins TRBV6-5 to TRBJ1-4; a possible D gene is TRBD1 (6 bases). Per the germline V gene, CDR1 is MNHEY and CDR2 is SVGAGI. V was pared by 6 bases and J by 8 bases, with 13 bases between. The CDR3 has 13 residues. The CDR3 DNA reads TGTGCCAGCAGACTAATGGGGGCAGAAAAACTGTTTTTT. It encodes CASRLMGAEKLFF.

This chain links TRBV29-1 with TRBJ2-1; 9 bases match TRBD2. The CDR3 runs 13 residues. The germline gives CDR1 SQVTM, CDR2 ANQGSEA. J lost 2 bases, V lost 5 bases, and 1 base had no gene match. The CDR3 sequence is CSVRGRAYNEQFF. CDR3 bases: TGCAGCGTTCGCGGGAGGGCCTACAATGAGCAGTTCTTC.

This clone has just a few counts. The rearrangement links TRBV28 to TRBJ1-2, with D perhaps TRBD1 (5 bases). The length of the CDR3 is 11 residues. CDR1 is MDHEN, CDR2 SYDVKM, per germline. V was cut by 4 bases and J by 8 bases, with 8 bases left in between. The CDR3, as DNA: TGTGCCAGCAGTTGGAGGGGCGGCTACACCTTC. Protein product: CASSWRGGYTF.

This clone is a singleton in its sample. The CDR3 nucleotides read TGCGCCAGCAGTGAGATCGGGGAGGAGGGGGCTGGCTACACCTTC. Its translation: CASSEIGEEGAGYTF. This sequence joins TRBV10-2 and TRBJ1-2; 7 nucleotides match TRBD1. The CDR3 spans 15 residues. The germline V gene has CDR1 WSHSY and CDR2 SAAADI. V was clipped by 2 bases and J by 7 bases; unmatched bases: 10.

V and J are TRBV6-1 and TRBJ2-3, with a tentative D call TRBD2 (7 bases). From germline, CDR1 is MNHNS and CDR2 SASEGT. This CDR3 comprises 15 residues. V was pared by 6 bases and J by 3 bases, with 16 bases between. CDR3 in amino acids: CASRGGGGWTDTQYF. In nucleotides, the CDR3 is TGTGCCAGCAGGGGAGGCGGGGGCTGGACAGATACGCAGTATTTT.

The J gene is TRBJ1-2, the V gene TRBV2; weak D call: TRBD1 (5 bases). This CDR3 has 13 amino acids. Germline values: CDR1 SNHLY, CDR2 FYNNEI. V lost 6 bases, J lost 2 bases, and 10 bases lay in between. The CDR3, as DNA: TGTGCCAGCAGCCAGACAGAGAACTATGGCTACACCTTC. Its translation is CASSQTENYGYTF.

This chain uses TRBV15 with TRBJ2-7, with D hard to call. Germline lookup yields CDR1 LNHNV and CDR2 YYDKDF (reference sequence). V was cut by 0 bases and J by 0 bases, with 9 bases left in between. The CDR3 sequence is 15 residues long. For the CDR3, the DNA is TGTGCCACCAGCAGAGATCAAGACACCTCCTACGAGCAGTACTTC. It yields the protein CATSRDQDTSYEQYF.

The J gene is TRBJ2-1, the V gene TRBV4-1; 10 bases are shared with TRBD2. Trimming at V came to 4 bases and at J to 4 bases, leaving 4 bases not matched to a gene. Germline V gene sequence: CDR1 MGHRA, CDR2 YSYEKL. This CDR3 contains 15 residues. The CDR3 bases are TGCGCCAGCAGCCGAGCGGGAGGGCAGTACAATGAGCAGTTCTTC. Amino acids: CASSRAGGQYNEQFF.

This rearrangement joins TRBV11-3 to TRBJ2-1, with a tentative D call TRBD2 (6 bases). The CDR3 length is 13 residues. Per the germline V gene, CDR1 is SGHNT and CDR2 is YENEEA. V lost 5 bases and J lost 15, with 20 bases in between. The CDR3 loop reads CASSQESSSDAFF. CDR3 DNA sequence: TGTGCCAGCAGCCAGGAATCCTCTAGCGACGCGTTCTTC.

The chain combines TRBV6-5 with TRBJ1-2, with 8 bases that match TRBD1. V dropped 6 bases and J dropped 8; count of bases not matched to a gene: 5. The length of the CDR3 is 12 residues. In germline, CDR1 is MNHEY, CDR2 SVGAGI. The CDR3 sequence is CASRFGQGGYTF. The CDR3 DNA reads as TGTGCCAGCAGATTCGGACAGGGCGGCTACACCTTC.

The chain couples TRBV9 to TRBJ1-2, with 9 bases fitting TRBD1. The CDR3 extends over 16 amino acids. Germline-derived CDR1 and CDR2 are SGDLS and YYNGEE. Trimming cost V 3 bases and J 5 bases; bases outside gene matches: 11. CDR3 amino acids: CASSAPSGTGNYGYTF. The CDR3 region has the DNA TGTGCCAGCAGCGCCCCCTCCGGGACAGGGAATTATGGCTACACCTTC.

The CDR3 here is CASSFSGETQYF. Here the CDR3 DNA reads TGTGCCAGCAGTTTTTCCGGGGAGACCCAGTACTTC. This chain uses TRBV27 with TRBJ2-5; no clear D gene. The germline V gene has CDR1 MNHEY and CDR2 SMNVEV (reference sequence). With 3 bases removed from V and 5 bases from J, the gap between germline ends came to 7 bases. CDR3 size: 12 residues.

The genes are TRBV5-4 and TRBJ1-1, with D unresolved. CDR3 length equals 14 residues. Looked up from germline, CDR1 is SGHNT and CDR2 is YYREEE (reference sequence). V lost 0 bases to trimming and J lost 1 base, with 7 bases between them. The DNA for the CDR3 is TGTGCCAGCAGCTTGGATTTAGCGAACACTGAAGCTTTCTTT. Its translation: CASSLDLANTEAFF.

This clone was seen more than once but under ten times. CDR3 sequence: CATSRDRDRGYGYTF. The CDR3 nucleotides read TGTGCCACCAGCAGAGACCGGGACAGGGGTTATGGCTACACCTTC. The genes are TRBV15 and TRBJ1-2; 10 nucleotides match TRBD1. Germline loops: CDR1 LNHNV, CDR2 YYDKDF (reference sequence). V lost 0 bases and J lost 5; bases outside the gene matches: 3. This CDR3 is 15 amino acids long.

The rearrangement uses TRBV20-1 and TRBJ2-7; D is unresolved. Germline assignment: CDR1 DFQATT and CDR2 SNEGSKA (reference sequence). V was shortened by 0 bases and J by 9 bases, with 9 bases between the two germline ends. This CDR3 spans 11 amino acids. The CDR3 is CSARDIQAQYF. CDR3 bases: TGCAGTGCTAGAGATATCCAGGCGCAGTACTTC.